These 12 T cell receptor beta chains originate from one sample sequenced in a study of PD-1 blockade in classical Hodgkin lymphoma. The data were produced by immunoSEQ multiplex PCR, yet TCRdb's version contains in-frame clones alone and is incomplete. The sample has about 64,000 clones; roughly nine tenths are singletons. Time point in this sample: cycle 4 day 1 (C4D1), after more than five weeks of nivolumab. Brentuximab vedotin exposure varied, and every patient relapsed after autologous stem cell transplantation. Sequences were derived from peripheral blood mononuclear cells (PBMCs), sampled before the fourth cycle of nivolumab. Source of these receptors: a human donor with classical Hodgkin lymphoma.

This rearrangement joins TRBV12-5 to TRBJ2-3; D gene unclear. The V gene's germline CDR1 is LGHNT and CDR2 FRNRAP. The CDR3 spans 14 residues. Deletions cut 1 base from V and 4 bases from J, with 9 bases between. This CDR3 is CASGLEGIPDTQYF. In DNA form, the CDR3 reads TGTGCTAGTGGTTTGGAAGGGATACCAGATACGCAGTATTTT.

The V and J genes are TRBV9 and TRBJ2-3; no definite D call. Trimming cost V 3 bases and J 1 base, with 6 bases left between them. This CDR3 contains 13 residues. Germline V gives CDR1 SGDLS, CDR2 YYNGEE. The CDR3 coding sequence is TGTGCCAGCAGCGCCTCGGGCACAGATACGCAGTATTTT. Amino acids: CASSASGTDTQYF.

This chain connects TRBV7-9 to TRBJ2-1; D not resolved. CDR3 size: 12 residues. With 1 base removed from V and 13 bases from J, the gap between germline ends came to 11 bases. Germline V gene data show CDR1 as SEHNR and CDR2 as FQNEAQ (reference sequence). CDR3: CASSLGVRSQFF. CDR3 coding DNA: TGTGCCAGCAGCTTAGGGGTGCGATCACAGTTCTTC.

The V and J genes are TRBV10-3 and TRBJ1-1; 9 nucleotides match TRBD1. Germline V gives CDR1 ENHRY, CDR2 SYGVKD. This CDR3 has 17 amino acids. With V trimmed by 6 bases and J by 4 bases, 15 bases remained unmatched. The CDR3, as DNA: TGTGCCATCAGAAACCGGGACAGGGAGGGGGAGGGCACTGAAGCTTTCTTT. It is translated as CAIRNRDREGEGTEAFF.

The J gene is TRBJ1-2, the V gene TRBV30; 7 bases are shared with TRBD1. With 5 bases clipped from V and 2 bases from J, the junction kept 11 bases outside the gene matches. There are 15 residues in the CDR3. The germline CDR1 and CDR2 sequences are GTSNPN and SVGIG (reference sequence). The CDR3 DNA is TGTGCCTGGGTCCTTCAGGGACAGCGAAACTATGGCTACACCTTC. The encoded protein is CAWVLQGQRNYGYTF.

This chain uses TRBV14 with TRBJ2-7; no firm D call. The CDR3 sequence is 14 residues long. V lost 5 bases and J lost 0, with 11 bases in between. Per germline, CDR1 SGHDN and CDR2 FVKESK. CDR3 in amino acids: CASSLARNSYEQYF. CDR3 nucleotides: TGTGCCAGCAGCTTGGCGCGGAACTCCTACGAGCAGTACTTC. Together with reference TRBV14 and TRBJ2-7, the CDR3 gives the full variable domain: EAGVTQFPSHSVIEKGQTVTLRCDPISGHDNLYWYRRVMGKEIKFLLHFVKESKQDESGMPNNRFLAERTGGTYSTLKVQPAELEDSGVYFCASSLARNSYEQYFGPGTRLTVT.

The chain has TRBV10-3 and TRBJ2-3, with D possibly being TRBD2 (6 bases). Germline V gene lookup returns CDR1 ENHRY and CDR2 SYGVKD. V lost 8 bases to trimming and J lost 4 bases, with 10 bases between them. The CDR3 extends over 12 amino acids. CDR3 region: CAIQTSSDTQYF. DNA of the CDR3: TGTGCCATCCAAACTAGCTCAGATACGCAGTATTTT.

The V call is TRBV6-5, the J call TRBJ1-6; 7 nucleotides match TRBD1. Trimming took 7 bases from V and 7 from J; bases not matched to a gene: 7. The CDR3 has 14 amino acids. Germline CDR1 and CDR2: MNHEY and SVGAGI. Written as DNA, the CDR3 is TGTGCCAGCACCTCGGGACAGAGGAATTCACCCCTCCACTTT. Protein product: CASTSGQRNSPLHF.

The V call is TRBV2, the J call TRBJ2-1; TRBD1 agrees at 7 bases. The J segment lost 14 bases and the V segment lost 8 bases, leaving 12 bases of the junction unmatched. Germline-derived CDR1 and CDR2 are SNHLY and FYNNEI. This CDR3 has 12 amino acids. CDR3 protein: CASEGKGALKFF. DNA for the CDR3: TGTGCCAGCGAAGGGAAGGGGGCATTGAAGTTCTTC.

The chain links TRBV15 to TRBJ1-2; 7 bases agree with TRBD1. CDR1 LNHNV and CDR2 YYDKDF come from the germline V gene (reference sequence). V gave up 5 bases and J gave up 4 bases; unmatched junction bases: 13. This CDR3 has 16 amino acids. The DNA of the CDR3 is TGTGCCACCAGCGACGCGGGACAGCCGATTCGCTATGGCTACACCTTC. It is translated as CATSDAGQPIRYGYTF.

The chain carries TRBV19 and TRBJ2-3, with D possibly being TRBD1 (6 bases). The V gene lost 6 bases and the J gene lost 5 bases, with 18 bases spanning the gap. Germline-derived CDR1 and CDR2 are LNHDA and SQIVND (reference sequence). This CDR3 is 15 amino acids long. CDR3 bases: TGTGCCAGTAGCTCACAGGGAGATCGTAAAGATACGCAGTATTTT. Protein: CASSSQGDRKDTQYF.

The rearrangement links TRBV7-6 to TRBJ1-1; 8 nucleotides align to TRBD1. CDR3 length: 13 amino acids. With 0 bases clipped from V and 7 bases from J, the junction kept 1 base outside the gene matches. Per germline, CDR1 SGHVS and CDR2 FNYEAQ. This CDR3 is CASSLAGTGEAFF. DNA of the CDR3: TGTGCCAGCAGCTTAGCGGGGACAGGTGAAGCTTTCTTT. The full variable domain, its missing parts supplied by reference TRBV7-6 and TRBJ1-1, is GAGVSQSPRYKVTKRGQDVALRCDPISGHVSLYWYRQALGQGPEFLTYFNYEAQQDKSGLPNDRFSAERPEGSISTLTIQRTEQRDSAMYRCASSLAGTGEAFFGQGTRLTVV.